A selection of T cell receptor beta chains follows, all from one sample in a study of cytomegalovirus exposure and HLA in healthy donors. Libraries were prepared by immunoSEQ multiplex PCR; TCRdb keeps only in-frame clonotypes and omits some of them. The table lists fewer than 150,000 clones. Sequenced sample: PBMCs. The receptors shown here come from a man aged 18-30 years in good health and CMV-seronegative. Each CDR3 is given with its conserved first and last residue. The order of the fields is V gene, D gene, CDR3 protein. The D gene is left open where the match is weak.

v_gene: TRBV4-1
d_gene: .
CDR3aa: CASSQAGTSAGNTIYF

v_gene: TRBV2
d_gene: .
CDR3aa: CASSEGVSENTEAFF

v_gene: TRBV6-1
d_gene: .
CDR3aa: CASSAQGDQPQHF

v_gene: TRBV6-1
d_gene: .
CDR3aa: CASSEQGQAKNIQYF

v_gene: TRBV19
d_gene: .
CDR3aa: CASSTPLVLSRGYGYTF

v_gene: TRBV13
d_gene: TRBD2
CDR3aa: CASSFMAGGHNEQFF

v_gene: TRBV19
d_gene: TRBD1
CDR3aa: CALEQGRGYTF

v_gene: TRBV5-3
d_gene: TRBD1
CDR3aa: CARSLASGTGENTGELFF

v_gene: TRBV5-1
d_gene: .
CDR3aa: CASSLVGGPNYGYTF

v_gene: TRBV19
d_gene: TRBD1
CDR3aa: CASKDRGRTEAFF

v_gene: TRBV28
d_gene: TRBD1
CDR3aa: CASSSSGQGVNGYTF

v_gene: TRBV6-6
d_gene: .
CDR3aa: CASSYSGGSYEQYF

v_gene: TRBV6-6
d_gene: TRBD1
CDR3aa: CASKWTGLGANEKLFF

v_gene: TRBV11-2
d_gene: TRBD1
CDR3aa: CASSPFASGTGGGYGGYTF

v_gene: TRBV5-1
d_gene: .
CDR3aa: CASSLGGDPTDTQYF

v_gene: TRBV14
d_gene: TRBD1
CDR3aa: CASSPGTGDEKLFF

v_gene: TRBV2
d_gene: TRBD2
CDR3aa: CASSAGTTNTGELFF

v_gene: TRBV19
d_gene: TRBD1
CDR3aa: CASTSTWTGGTGANVLTF

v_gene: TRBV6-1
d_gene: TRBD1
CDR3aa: CASSEGQGRTPQHF

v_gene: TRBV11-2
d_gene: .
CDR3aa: CASSPPSDGGNEQFF

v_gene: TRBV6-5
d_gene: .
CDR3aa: CASSSDYASYEQYF

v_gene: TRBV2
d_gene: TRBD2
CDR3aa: CASSLAGIGYEQYF

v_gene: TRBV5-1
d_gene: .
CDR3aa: CASSPYAEINEQYF

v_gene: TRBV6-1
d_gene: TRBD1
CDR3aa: CASRSGTENTEAFF

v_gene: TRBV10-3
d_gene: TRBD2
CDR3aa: CAISESTSGGAFHEQYF

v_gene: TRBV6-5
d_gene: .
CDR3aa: CASSKSAPTEAFF

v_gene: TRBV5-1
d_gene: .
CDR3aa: CASSLARTGTEAFF

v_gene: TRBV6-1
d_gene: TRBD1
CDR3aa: CASSEATGAQETQYF

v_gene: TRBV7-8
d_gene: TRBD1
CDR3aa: CASSSPETGSETQYF

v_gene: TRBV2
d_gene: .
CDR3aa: CASSLNYEQFF

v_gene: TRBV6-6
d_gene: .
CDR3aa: CASSYSGGTSSYEQYF

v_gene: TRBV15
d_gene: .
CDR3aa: CATSELQLSYEQYF

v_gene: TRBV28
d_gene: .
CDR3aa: CASSLSGGTSYEQYF

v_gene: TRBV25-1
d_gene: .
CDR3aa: CASMRARNEQFF

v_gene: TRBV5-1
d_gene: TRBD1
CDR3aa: CASSLAGGTGWGSGANVLTF

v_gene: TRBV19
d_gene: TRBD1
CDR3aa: CASSISSGGHQPQHF

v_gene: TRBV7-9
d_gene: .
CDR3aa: CASSLAYDTPATSYEQYF

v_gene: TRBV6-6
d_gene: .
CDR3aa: CASSWPDSNGYTF

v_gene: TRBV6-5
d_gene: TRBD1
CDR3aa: CASSLTGGSHYGYTF

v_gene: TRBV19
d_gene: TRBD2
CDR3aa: CASSSGGASSTGELFF

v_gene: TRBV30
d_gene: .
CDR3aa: CAWSPPEWEETQYF

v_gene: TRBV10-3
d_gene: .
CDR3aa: CATDKGEYGNQPQHF

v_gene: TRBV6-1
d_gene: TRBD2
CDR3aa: CASSFSGSIQETQYF

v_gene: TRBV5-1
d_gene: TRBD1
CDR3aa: CASSLGSGGTNQPQHF

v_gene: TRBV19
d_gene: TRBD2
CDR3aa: CASSNQAGGSYNEQFF

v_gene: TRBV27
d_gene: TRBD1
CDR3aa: CASSPGQGRTDTQYF

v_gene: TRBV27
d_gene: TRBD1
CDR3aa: CASSLGQGNQPQHF

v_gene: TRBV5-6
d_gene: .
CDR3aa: CASSLGSQPQHF

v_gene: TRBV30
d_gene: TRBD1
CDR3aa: CAWNRGSYEQYF

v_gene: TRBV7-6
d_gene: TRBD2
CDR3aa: CASSFLAGGEGNEQFF

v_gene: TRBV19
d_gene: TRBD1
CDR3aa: CASSFTTGVAGNTIYF

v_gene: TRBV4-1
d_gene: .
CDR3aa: CASSQAPPRGLAREQYF

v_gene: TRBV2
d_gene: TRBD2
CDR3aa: CASSEGSGRVRELFF

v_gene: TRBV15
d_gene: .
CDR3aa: CATSSALWAKGSGYNEQFF

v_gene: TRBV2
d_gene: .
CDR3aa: CASSEALTGISRLGELFF

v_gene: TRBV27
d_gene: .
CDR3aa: CASKGTGLNSPLHF

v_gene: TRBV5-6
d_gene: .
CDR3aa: CASSLRGPNQGKEQYF